A single sample is the source of the 19 T cell receptor beta chains below, sequenced in a study of T cell changes during pregnancy in multiple sclerosis. Sequencing used immunoSEQ multiplex PCR; TCRdb keeps in-frame clones, though not all of them. Among approximately 130,000 clones, approximately 96% were seen once, and the ten largest hold about 0.42%. Specimen: peripheral blood, collected after pregnancy. These receptors came from a female donor with multiple sclerosis, enrolled in a pregnancy study.

This chain joins TRBV2 and TRBJ1-5; D is perhaps TRBD1 (5 bases). Deletions cut 5 bases from V and 0 bases from J, with 11 bases between. CDR1 is SNHLY, CDR2 FYNNEI, per germline. The CDR3 loop spans 15 amino acids. CDR3 in amino acids: CASSLEGDSNQPQHF. The DNA for the CDR3 is TGTGCCAGCAGTCTCGAAGGGGATAGCAATCAGCCCCAGCATTTT. Complete variable domain (other parts from reference TRBV2 and TRBJ1-5): EPEVTQTPSHQVTQMGQEVILRCVPISNHLYFYWYRQILGQKVEFLVSFYNNEISEKSEIFDDQFSVERPDGSNFTLKIRSTKLEDSAMYFCASSLEGDSNQPQHFGDGTRLSIL.

This clone was recorded once. The chain is built from TRBV27 and TRBJ2-3; TRBD2 matches at 11 bases. Germline V CDR1 and CDR2: MNHEY, SMNVEV (reference sequence). J was trimmed by 0 bases and V by 5 bases; bases with no gene match: 1. The length of the CDR3 is 15 residues. As DNA, the CDR3 is TGTGCCAGCAGTCCTAGCGGGAGGAGCACAGATACGCAGTATTTT. This translates into CASSPSGRSTDTQYF.

With regard to this clone: The sample holds other DNA sequences that translate to the same CDR3. The chain joins TRBV5-6 to TRBJ2-5; 12 bases map to TRBD1. Unmatched junction bases numbered 4, after V lost 2 bases and J lost 5 bases. Germline CDR1 is SGHDT and CDR2 is YYEEEE. This CDR3 comprises 15 residues. CDR3 loop: CASSLGDRGRETQYF. CDR3 coding DNA: TGTGCCAGCAGCTTAGGGGACAGGGGGCGTGAGACCCAGTACTTC.

The genes are TRBV5-6 and TRBJ1-2; no firm D call. Germline V lookup: CDR1 SGHDT, CDR2 YYEEEE. The CDR3 runs to 15 residues. Trimming took 4 bases from V and 1 from J, leaving 14 bases between them. CDR3 amino acids: CASSPQATRNYGYTF. The CDR3 DNA follows: TGTGCCAGCAGCCCCCAGGCTACTCGTAACTATGGCTACACCTTC. Drawing the rest from reference TRBV5-6 and TRBJ1-2, the complete variable domain is DAGVTQSPTHLIKTRGQQVTLRCSPKSGHDTVSWYQQALGQGPQFIFQYYEEEERQRGNFPDRFSGHQFPNYSSELNVNALLLGDSALYLCASSPQATRNYGYTFGSGTRLTVV.

The CDR3 is CAWTRGSSYNEQFF. DNA for the CDR3: TGTGCCTGGACTCGAGGTAGCTCCTACAATGAGCAGTTCTTC. V and J are TRBV30 and TRBJ2-1; D gene unclear. The CDR3 is made up of 14 amino acids. V lost 4 bases and J lost 0, with 10 bases in between. Germline assignment: CDR1 GTSNPN and CDR2 SVGIG (reference sequence).

The chain recombines TRBV4-1 with TRBJ2-1; D might be TRBD2 (5 bases). CDR3 size: 12 residues. Germline V gene lookup returns CDR1 MGHRA and CDR2 YSYEKL. The V gene lost 5 bases and the J gene lost 8 bases, with 10 bases spanning the gap. The CDR3 nucleotides are TGCGCCAGCAGCGCCTTCGGGGATGAGCAGTTCTTC. This translates into CASSAFGDEQFF.

This chain joins TRBV5-1 and TRBJ2-2; the match to TRBD1 covers 7 bases. The germline CDR1 and CDR2 sequences are SGHRS and YFSETQ. Unmatched junction bases numbered 5, after V lost 4 bases and J lost 2 bases. This CDR3 spans 15 amino acids. The CDR3 nucleotides are TGCGCCAGCAGCGTGGGACAGCTAAACACCGGGGAGCTGTTTTTT. It encodes CASSVGQLNTGELFF.

This chain connects TRBV5-1 to TRBJ2-5, with TRBD2 identical over 11 bases. V trimming: 0 bases; J trimming: 3 bases; junction bases outside the gene matches: 19. The V gene's germline CDR1 is SGHRS and CDR2 YFSETQ. The CDR3 loop spans 21 amino acids. This CDR3 reads CASSLDRRIGLAGPKEETQYF. In DNA form, the CDR3 reads TGCGCCAGCAGCTTGGATCGTCGTATTGGACTAGCGGGCCCAAAGGAAGAGACCCAGTACTTC.

V gene TRBV27 combines with J gene TRBJ2-1; tentatively, D is TRBD1 (6 bases). Trimming removed 2 bases from V and 2 bases from J, with 10 bases in between. The CDR3 is made up of 15 amino acids. Germline loops: CDR1 MNHEY, CDR2 SMNVEV (reference sequence). CDR3 bases: TGTGCCAGCAGTTTAAGGGACACCCCCTACAATGAGCAGTTCTTC. Translation gives CASSLRDTPYNEQFF.

The chain employs TRBV5-4 and TRBJ1-2; possible D gene TRBD1, 5 bases. V gave up 4 bases and J gave up 6 bases, with 19 bases separating them. Germline CDR1 SGHNT, CDR2 YYREEE (reference sequence). CDR3 size: 15 residues. CDR3 amino acids: CASSDQIGGVDGYTF. CDR3 nucleotides: TGTGCCAGCAGCGATCAAATAGGAGGGGTGGATGGCTACACCTTC. The full variable domain, with the rest looked up from reference TRBV5-4 and TRBJ1-2, is ETGVTQSPTHLIKTRGQQVTLRCSSQSGHNTVSWYQQALGQGPQFIFQYYREEENGRGNFPPRFSGLQFPNYSSELNVNALELDDSALYLCASSDQIGGVDGYTFGSGTRLTVV.

This chain uses TRBV2 with TRBJ2-7; 14 positions match TRBD2. Per the germline V gene, CDR1 is SNHLY and CDR2 is FYNNEI. This CDR3 contains 21 residues. J gave up 0 bases and V 8 bases, and 21 bases lay outside the gene matches. CDR3 nucleotide sequence: TGTGCCAGCGTTACCGGGACTAGCGGGAGCCCTGAGGGAAGTGTCTCCTACGAGCAGTACTTC. Translated: CASVTGTSGSPEGSVSYEQYF.

The chain recombines TRBV5-6 with TRBJ1-6, with 7 nucleotides matching TRBD1. The germline V gene encodes CDR1 SGHDT and CDR2 YYEEEE. The junction had 6 bases not matched to a gene; V was cut back by 2 bases and J by 7 bases. The CDR3 is made up of 15 amino acids. DNA for the CDR3: TGTGCCAGCAGCTTAGGGTGGGACAGCAATTCACCCCTCCACTTT. The encoded protein is CASSLGWDSNSPLHF.

This rearrangement joins TRBV7-2 to TRBJ1-4; D perhaps matches TRBD1 (5 bases). The CDR3 extends over 14 amino acids. CDR1 and CDR2 (germline): SGHTA, FQGNSA. V was clipped by 4 bases and J by 4 bases, with 10 bases between them. This CDR3 is CASSSQGGNEKLFF. As DNA, the CDR3 is TGTGCCAGCAGCTCCCAGGGAGGTAATGAAAAACTGTTTTTT.

The gene calls are TRBV29-1 and TRBJ2-3; D call uncertain. The CDR3 contains 13 residues. Between the trimmed V and J ends, which lost 0 bases and 8 bases, there was a span of 12 bases. Germline lookup yields CDR1 SQVTM and CDR2 ANQGSEA. CDR3 nucleotide sequence: TGCAGCGTTGAAGAGAAGGAAGGCGGTACGCAGTATTTT. Protein: CSVEEKEGGTQYF.

Written as DNA, the CDR3 is TGTGCCAGCAGTTCCCCCCGGACAGGGGGCCGAACTAGAATCGGCTACACCTTC. Amino acids: CASSSPRTGGRTRIGYTF. V and J are TRBV28 and TRBJ1-2; 11 nucleotides align to TRBD1. Germline V gene lookup returns CDR1 MDHEN and CDR2 SYDVKM. The CDR3 has 18 amino acids. V was pared by 4 bases and J by 8 bases, with 18 bases of the junction left unmatched.

The rearrangement uses TRBV19 and TRBJ2-7, with a possible D match to TRBD1 (5 bases). The ends were cut back, 3 bases at V and 1 base at J, with 10 bases in the middle. CDR1 and CDR2 from the germline V gene are LNHDA and SQIVND (reference sequence). This CDR3 is built from 14 residues. The CDR3, as DNA: TGTGCCAGTAGTATCGTGCAGGGATCCTACGAGCAGTACTTC. Encoded protein: CASSIVQGSYEQYF.

J is TRBJ2-5 and V is TRBV7-9; 9 bases line up with TRBD1. From germline, CDR1 is SEHNR and CDR2 FQNEAQ (reference sequence). This CDR3 has 16 residues. The junction had 11 bases not matched to a gene; V was cut back by 5 bases and J by 4 bases. The CDR3 bases are TGTGCCAGCAGCCCCGGGACAGGGAGTTTACGAGAGACCCAGTACTTC. Amino acid sequence: CASSPGTGSLRETQYF.

V is TRBV7-9 and J is TRBJ2-7; D is unclear. Deletions cut 5 bases from V and 1 base from J, with 15 bases between. From germline, CDR1 is SEHNR and CDR2 FQNEAQ (reference sequence). There are 15 residues in the CDR3. The chain's CDR3 is CASSLAKEISYEQYF. The CDR3 bases are TGTGCCAGCAGCCTCGCGAAGGAGATTTCCTACGAGCAGTACTTC.

Written as DNA, the CDR3 is TGTGCCAGCTCACCACCGGTACTGCAAGAGACCCAGTACTTC. As protein: CASSPPVLQETQYF. J is TRBJ2-5 and V is TRBV18; D not resolved. The CDR3 extends over 14 amino acids. V was shortened by 0 bases and J by 2 bases, with 7 bases between the two germline ends. Germline V CDR1 and CDR2: KGHSH, LQKENI.